A single sample is the source of the 5 T cell receptor beta chains below, sequenced in a study of T cells in Graves' hyperthyroidism and ophthalmopathy (dated by TCRdb to about 2019). The library was generated by multiplex PCR. Data came from an Illumina HiSeq 2000. The TCR beta CDR3 regions were amplified from RNA transcripts. A first-round RT-PCR of the TCR CDR3 used the HTBI primer set with the Qiagen OneStep RT-PCR kit. The public sequencing data were trimmed at Q25 with fastp and processed into clonotypes with MiXCR by TCRdb, which kept only in-frame beta chains. Duplicate CDR3 protein sequences are folded into a single record with the most common DNA and genes. This sample has approximately 690,000 distinct CDR3 sequences in its table, and more than 20% of those were observed once. The ten largest clones capture under 35% of the sample. Source material: blood. The receptors derive from a man aged 25 to 45 with Graves' ophthalmopathy.

This clonotype has a handful of counts. This chain links TRBV3-1 with TRBJ2-3, with D perhaps TRBD1 or TRBD2 (5 bases each). Germline V lookup: CDR1 LGHDT, CDR2 YNNKEL (reference sequence). The length of the CDR3 is 12 residues. Trimming shortened V by 0 bases and J by 10 bases, and 8 bases separated the two germline ends. CDR3 sequence reads: CASSQEGTPQYF. The DNA for the CDR3 is TGTGCCAGCAGCCAAGAAGGGACCCCGCAGTATTTT.

The chain links TRBV12-3 or TRBV12-4 to TRBJ2-5; possible D gene TRBD2, 6 bases. V was clipped by 5 bases and J by 4 bases, with 17 bases between them. This CDR3 spans 15 amino acids. The CDR3 protein is CASSLHGQGGETQYF. The CDR3 DNA follows: TGTGCCAGCAGTCTGCACGGGCAGGGAGGAGAGACCCAGTACTTC.

This clonotype showed up just a few times. The chain combines TRBV12-3 or TRBV12-4 with TRBJ2-2, with 10 bases lining up with TRBD2. With V trimmed by 7 bases and J by 6 bases, 8 bases remained unmatched. CDR3 length equals 15 residues. In DNA, the CDR3 is TGTGCCAGCACCTCTAGCGGGGGAGGGTCCGGGGAGCTGTTTTTT. It specifies CASTSSGGGSGELFF.

This clonotype was found many times. The rearrangement links TRBV11-2 to TRBJ1-5; D is perhaps TRBD1 (5 bases). CDR1 and CDR2 (germline): SGHAT, FQNNGV. Between the trimmed V and J ends, which lost 5 bases and 9 bases, there was a span of 17 bases. The CDR3 is made up of 14 amino acids. DNA for the CDR3: TGTGCCAGCAGCCCAGGACTGGAGGGGAGGCCCCAGCATTTT. Amino acid sequence: CASSPGLEGRPQHF.

This rearrangement joins TRBV18 to TRBJ2-7, with 7 bases matching TRBD1. The germline gives CDR1 KGHSH, CDR2 LQKENI. V dropped 5 bases and J dropped 5; count of bases not matched to a gene: 6. There are 13 residues in the CDR3. The CDR3 loop is CASSWDSLHEQYF. In nucleotides, the CDR3 is TGTGCCAGCTCATGGGACAGCTTACACGAGCAGTACTTC.